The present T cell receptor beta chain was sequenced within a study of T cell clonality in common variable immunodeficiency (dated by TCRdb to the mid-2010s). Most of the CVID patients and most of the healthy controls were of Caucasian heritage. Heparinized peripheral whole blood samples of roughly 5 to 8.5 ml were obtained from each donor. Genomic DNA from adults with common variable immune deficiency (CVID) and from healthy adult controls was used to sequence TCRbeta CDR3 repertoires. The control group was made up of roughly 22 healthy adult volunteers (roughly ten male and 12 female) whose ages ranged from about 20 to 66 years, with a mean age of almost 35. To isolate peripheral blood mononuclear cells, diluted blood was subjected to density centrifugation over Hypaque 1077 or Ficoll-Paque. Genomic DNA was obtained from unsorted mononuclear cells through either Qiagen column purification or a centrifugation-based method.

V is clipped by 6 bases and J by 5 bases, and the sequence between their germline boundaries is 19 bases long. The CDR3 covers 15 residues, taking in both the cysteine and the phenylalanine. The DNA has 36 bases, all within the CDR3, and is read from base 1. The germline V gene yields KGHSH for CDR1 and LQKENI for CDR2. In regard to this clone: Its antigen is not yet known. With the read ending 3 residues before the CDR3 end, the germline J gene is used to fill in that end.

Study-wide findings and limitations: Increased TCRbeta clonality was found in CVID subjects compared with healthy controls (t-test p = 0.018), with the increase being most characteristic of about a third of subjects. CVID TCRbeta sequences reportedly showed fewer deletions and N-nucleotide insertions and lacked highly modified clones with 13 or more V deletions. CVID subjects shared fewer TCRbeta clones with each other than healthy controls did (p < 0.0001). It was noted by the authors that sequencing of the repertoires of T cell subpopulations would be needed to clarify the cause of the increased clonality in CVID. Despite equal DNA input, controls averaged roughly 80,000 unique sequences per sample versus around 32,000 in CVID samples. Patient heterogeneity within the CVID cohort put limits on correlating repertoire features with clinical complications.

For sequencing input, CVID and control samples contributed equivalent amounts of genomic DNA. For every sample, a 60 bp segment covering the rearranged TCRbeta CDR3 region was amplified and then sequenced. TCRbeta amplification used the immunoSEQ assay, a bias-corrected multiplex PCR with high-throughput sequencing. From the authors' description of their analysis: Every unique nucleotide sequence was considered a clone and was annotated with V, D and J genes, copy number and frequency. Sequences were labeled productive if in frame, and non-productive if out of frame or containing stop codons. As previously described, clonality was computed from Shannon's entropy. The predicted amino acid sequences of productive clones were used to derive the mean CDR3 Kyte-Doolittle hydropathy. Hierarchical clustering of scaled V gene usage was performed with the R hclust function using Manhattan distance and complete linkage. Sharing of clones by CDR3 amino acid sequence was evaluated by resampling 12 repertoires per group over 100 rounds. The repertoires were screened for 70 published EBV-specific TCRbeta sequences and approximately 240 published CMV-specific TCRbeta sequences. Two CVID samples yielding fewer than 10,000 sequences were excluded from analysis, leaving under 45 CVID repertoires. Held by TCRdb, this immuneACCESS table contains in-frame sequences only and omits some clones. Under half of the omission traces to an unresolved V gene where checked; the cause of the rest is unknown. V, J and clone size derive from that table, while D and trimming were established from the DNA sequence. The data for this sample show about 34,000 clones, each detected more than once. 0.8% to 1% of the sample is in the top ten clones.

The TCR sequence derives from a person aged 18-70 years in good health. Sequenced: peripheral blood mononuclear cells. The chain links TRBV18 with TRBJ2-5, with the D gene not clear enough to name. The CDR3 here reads CASSLYDLAWETQYF. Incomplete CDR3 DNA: TGTGCCAGCTCTCTCTATGACTTAGCATGGGAGACC.